This section outlines one T cell receptor beta chain sequence together with its context. This entry comes from a study of T cell changes during pregnancy in multiple sclerosis. Clones were sequenced by immunoSEQ multiplex PCR, and TCRdb holds only the in-frame ones, with some missing. The table has roughly 65,000 clones, 90% to 95% seen once. The CDR3 sequence is 13 residues long. The V and J ends lost 2 bases and 4 bases respectively, with 8 bases between them. CDR1 and CDR2 from the germline V gene are SGHTA and FQGTGA. The sequence came from a female donor in good health, enrolled as a control in a pregnancy study. The sample was peripheral blood, taken in the third trimester of pregnancy. V gene TRBV7-3 combines with J gene TRBJ2-5; D remains ambiguous. The CDR3 DNA follows: TGTGCCAGCAGCTTATGGTCAGGAGAGACCCAGTACTTC. Amino acid sequence: CASSLWSGETQYF.